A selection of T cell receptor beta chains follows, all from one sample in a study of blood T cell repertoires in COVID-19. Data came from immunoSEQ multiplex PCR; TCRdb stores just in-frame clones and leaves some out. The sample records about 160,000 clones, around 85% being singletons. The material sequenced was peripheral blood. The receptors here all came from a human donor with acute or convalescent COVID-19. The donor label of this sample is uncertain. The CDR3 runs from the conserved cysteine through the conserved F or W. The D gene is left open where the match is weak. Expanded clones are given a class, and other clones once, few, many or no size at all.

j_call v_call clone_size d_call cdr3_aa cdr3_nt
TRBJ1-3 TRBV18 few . CASSPKDSGNTIYF TGTGCCAGCTCACCAAAGGACAGCGGAAACACCATATATTTT
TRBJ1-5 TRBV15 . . CATGELQPQHF TGTGCCACCGGGGAGCTTCAGCCCCAGCATTTT
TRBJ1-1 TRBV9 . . CASSVQGNTEAFF TGTGCCAGCAGCGTACAGGGCAACACTGAAGCTTTCTTT
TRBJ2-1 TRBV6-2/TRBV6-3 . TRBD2 CASSYVRGGYNEQFF TGTGCCAGCAGTTACGTGCGCGGGGGCTACAATGAGCAGTTCTTC
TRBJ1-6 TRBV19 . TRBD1 CASSIGGWDRARNSPLHF TGTGCCAGTAGTATAGGTGGATGGGACAGGGCGAGGAATTCACCCCTCCACTTT
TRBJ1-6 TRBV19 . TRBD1 CASRAGQGYSPLHF TGTGCCAGCCGAGCAGGACAGGGGTATTCACCCCTCCACTTT
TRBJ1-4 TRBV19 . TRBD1 CASSGQGIEKLFF TGTGCCTCCTCGGGACAGGGTATAGAAAAACTGTTTTTT
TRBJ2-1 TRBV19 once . CASRLGGVNEQFF TGTGCCAGTAGGTTAGGGGGGGTCAATGAGCAGTTCTTC
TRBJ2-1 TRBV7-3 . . CASSSDKIRLGNHRSLVNEQFF TGTGCCAGCAGCTCCGACAAAATAAGACTAGGTAATCACCGATCCTTGGTCAATGAGCAGTTCTTC
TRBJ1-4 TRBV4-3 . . CASSQEGPRGALEKLFF TGCGCCAGCAGCCAAGAAGGGCCCCGGGGGGCGTTGGAAAAACTGTTTTTT
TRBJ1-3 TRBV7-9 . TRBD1 CASSLAGDRVWDTIYF TGTGCCAGCAGCTTAGCGGGGGACAGGGTTTGGGACACCATATATTTT
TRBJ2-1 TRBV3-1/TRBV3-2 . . CASSPPNTRPPVNEQFF TGTGCCAGCAGCCCCCCCAACACTAGGCCCCCGGTAAATGAGCAGTTCTTC
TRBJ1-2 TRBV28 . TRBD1 CASSVPRGSGYGYTF TGTGCCAGCAGTGTACCCAGGGGGAGCGGCTATGGCTACACCTTC
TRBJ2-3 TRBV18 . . CASSLPGGSADTQYF TGTGCCAGCTCTCTCCCAGGGGGGAGCGCAGATACGCAGTATTTT
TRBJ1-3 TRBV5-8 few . CASRFRDSSGNTIYF TGTGCCAGCAGATTCCGGGACTCCTCTGGAAACACCATATATTTT
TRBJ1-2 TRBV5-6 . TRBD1 CASSLQGGHGYTF TGTGCCAGCAGCTTACAAGGGGGCCATGGCTACACCTTC
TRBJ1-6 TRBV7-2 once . CASSLRYNSPLHF TGTGCCAGCAGCTTGCGCTATAATTCACCCCTCCACTTT
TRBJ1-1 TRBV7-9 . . CASSLNRNTEAFF TGTGCCAGCAGCTTAAACAGAAACACTGAAGCTTTCTTT
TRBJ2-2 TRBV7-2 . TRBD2 CASSLRSGRVTGELFF TGTGCCAGCAGCCTCAGGTCGGGGAGGGTCACCGGGGAGCTGTTTTTT
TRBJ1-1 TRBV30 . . CAWSVLKGAEAFF TGTGCCTGGAGTGTACTTAAGGGGGCTGAAGCTTTCTTT
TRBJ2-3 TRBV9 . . CASSVGNGDTQYF TGTGCCAGCAGCGTAGGAAACGGAGATACGCAGTATTTT
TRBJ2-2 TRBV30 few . CAWSAGFTGELFF TGTGCCTGGAGCGCAGGGTTCACCGGGGAGCTGTTTTTT
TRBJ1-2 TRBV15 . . CATSRDALTGPYGYTF TGTGCCACCAGCAGAGACGCCTTGACAGGCCCATATGGCTACACCTTC
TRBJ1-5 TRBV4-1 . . CASSQGIGFADQPQHF TGCGCCAGCAGCCAAGGGATTGGATTTGCGGATCAGCCCCAGCATTTT
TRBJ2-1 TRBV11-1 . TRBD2 CASSLDRLAGYNEQFF TGTGCCAGCAGCTTAGACCGACTAGCGGGGTACAATGAGCAGTTCTTC
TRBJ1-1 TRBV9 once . CASSVEGGKNTEAFF TGTGCCAGCAGCGTTGAGGGTGGCAAGAACACTGAAGCTTTCTTT
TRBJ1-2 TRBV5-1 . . CASSPYGTPPDGYTF TGCGCCAGCAGCCCGTACGGGACACCGCCCGATGGCTACACCTTC
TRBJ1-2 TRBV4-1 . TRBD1 CASSPRTGQGEGYTF TGCGCCAGCAGCCCGCGGACGGGACAGGGGGAAGGCTACACCTTC